This T cell receptor beta chain was captured by sequencing in a study of early T cells in non-severe SARS-CoV-2 infection. The wider study: Chains stayed unpaired after sequencing of bulk RNA from unsorted whole blood. Findings and limits, study-wide: Anti-spike CD8 responses were favored by VDJdb matching, which missed private and CD4 specificities.

A note on this clonotype: The antigen is undetermined.

Attachment of unique molecular identifiers to individual cDNA molecules was performed. TCRdb itself ran the 5' RACE reads through MiXCR, one entry per CDR3 protein. The table lists 68,000 or so distinct CDR3 sequences, more than 9% of them singletons. The CDR3 loop spans 14 amino acids. Trimming pared 1 base from V and 8 bases from J, leaving 12 bases between. Per germline, CDR1 SEHNR and CDR2 FQNEAQ (reference sequence). The sequenced sample consisted of whole blood. The chain combines TRBV7-9 with TRBJ1-3; D remains unclear. The sequence was obtained from an adult who was a healthcare worker with PCR-confirmed SARS-CoV-2 infection or an uninfected control (not recorded which). CDR3 DNA: TGTGCCAGCAGCTTAGTTGGCTTGGCGGACACCATATATTTT. Its protein is CASSLVGLADTIYF. The full variable domain, in which reference TRBV7-9 and TRBJ1-3 provide the parts outside the CDR3, is DTGVSQNPRHKITKRGQNVTFRCDPISEHNRLYWYRQTLGQGPEFLTYFQNEAQLEKSRLLSDRFSAERPKGSFSTLEIQRTEQGDSAMYLCASSLVGLADTIYFGEGSWLTVV.